This T cell receptor (beta chain) comes out of a study of CD8+ T cells in alopecia areata. This clone was seen only a few times. Other DNA sequences within the sample encode an identical CDR3. RNA was isolated and reverse transcribed to cDNA, the sequencing template. Produced via immunoSEQ multiplex PCR; TCRdb's table is partial and in-frame only. The data contain about 280,000 clones, 55% to 70% of them singletons. Treatment of the sample: oral pan-JAK inhibitor, 5-10 mg twice daily. CDR1 is GTSNPN, CDR2 SVGIG, per germline (reference sequence). Trimming took off 1 base at V and 1 base at J, with 10 bases between the two ends. This CDR3 spans 14 amino acids.

V usage is TRBV30 and J usage is TRBJ1-1; D perhaps matches TRBD1 (6 bases). The sample here was CD4+ T cells sorted from blood, taken at week 24, from a patient treated with tofacitinib. The clonotype originates from a human donor with alopecia areata. The CDR3 sequence is CAWSARGGNTEAFF. The DNA for the CDR3 is TGTGCCTGGAGTGCCAGGGGTGGGAACACTGAAGCTTTCTTT.